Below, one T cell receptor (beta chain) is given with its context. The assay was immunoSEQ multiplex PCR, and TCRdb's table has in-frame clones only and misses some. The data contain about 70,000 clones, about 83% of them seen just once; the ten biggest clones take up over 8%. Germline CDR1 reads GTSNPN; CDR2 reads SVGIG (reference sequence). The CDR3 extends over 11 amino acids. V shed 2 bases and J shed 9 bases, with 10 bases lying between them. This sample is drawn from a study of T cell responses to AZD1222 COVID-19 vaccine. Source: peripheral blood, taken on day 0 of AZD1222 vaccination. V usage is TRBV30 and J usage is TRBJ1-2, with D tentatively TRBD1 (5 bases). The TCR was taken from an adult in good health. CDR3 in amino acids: CAWSLGVSYTF. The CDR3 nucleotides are TGTGCCTGGAGTCTAGGGGTGAGCTACACCTTC.